What follows describes a single T cell receptor beta chain. Its antigen is unknown. The data derive from a study of shared clonotypes between healthy human individuals. CDR3 length: 14 amino acids. Per the germline V gene, CDR1 is SNHLY and CDR2 is FYNNEI. Between the trimmed V and J ends, which lost 1 base and 5 bases, there was a span of 12 bases. Memory CD4+ cells were the fraction left after CD45RA+ naive selection. General study results and limits: In the sorted subsets, rarefaction showed sequencing was incomplete despite large depth. Some naive CD4 clonotypes, about 5.5%, turned up in common across several donors. Memory subsets generally showed lower estimated richness than naive subsets.

TCRdb keeps only in-frame clones here, not all; method: immunoSEQ multiplex PCR. The top ten hold nearly 0.065% of the sample, which has more than 400,000 clones, roughly 95% seen once. The TCR was taken from a woman aged 25-40 years in good health. Input material: naive CD4+ T cells sorted from blood. Regarding subset: CD45RA+ positively selected. The V call is TRBV2, the J call TRBJ2-7, with a weak D call TRBD2 (7 bases). The CDR3: CASSEDGGRHEQYF. The CDR3 nucleotides read TGTGCCAGCAGTGAAGACGGGGGGCGACACGAGCAGTACTTC. Combining the CDR3 with reference TRBV2 and TRBJ2-7 gives the whole variable domain EPEVTQTPSHQVTQMGQEVILRCVPISNHLYFYWYRQILGQKVEFLVSFYNNEISEKSEIFDDQFSVERPDGSNFTLKIRSTKLEDSAMYFCASSEDGGRHEQYFGPGTRLTVT.